Following are 14 T cell receptor beta chains from one sample sequenced in a study of OX40 agonist ivuxolimab in advanced cancers. The table came from immunoSEQ multiplex PCR; TCRdb's copy has only in-frame clones and leaves some out. The sample lists some 90,000 clones, around 87% seen once, with approximately 0.3% in the top ten. The sequencing here drew on CD4+ or CD8+ T cells sorted from blood, taken in a trial of the OX40 agonist ivuxolimab. These TCRs come from an adult with an advanced solid tumor such as melanoma, head and neck, liver or kidney cancer.

The table lists this clone with a count of one. The V and J genes are TRBV7-3 and TRBJ2-5; 7 nucleotides agree with TRBD1. The CDR3 is 15 amino acids. Per the germline V gene, CDR1 is SGHTA and CDR2 is FQGTGA. With V trimmed by 2 bases and J by 2 bases, 5 bases remained unmatched. The CDR3 reads CASSLALGQQETQYF. The CDR3 bases are TGTGCCAGCAGCTTAGCGTTGGGACAGCAAGAGACCCAGTACTTC.

The chain recombines TRBV19 with TRBJ1-5; D call uncertain. Germline CDR1 is LNHDA and CDR2 is SQIVND (reference sequence). V was pared by 10 bases and J by 1 base, with 8 bases between. CDR3 length: 12 amino acids. The CDR3 sequence is CATQPSNQPQHF. CDR3 nucleotides: TGTGCCACCCAACCAAGCAATCAGCCCCAGCATTTT.

The chain employs TRBV19 and TRBJ2-5; D remains ambiguous. V was pared by 5 bases and J by 1 base, with 8 bases between. Per the germline V gene, CDR1 is LNHDA and CDR2 is SQIVND (reference sequence). CDR3 length: 13 amino acids. This chain's CDR3 is CASSQGTQETQYF. The CDR3 nucleotides are TGTGCCAGTAGTCAAGGAACCCAAGAGACCCAGTACTTC.

CDR3 DNA: TGTGCTAGTGGTTCCATGGGGACTAGCGGGGCCGGGGAGCTGTTTTTT. This codes for CASGSMGTSGAGELFF. The chain links TRBV12-5 to TRBJ2-2; 13 nucleotides align to TRBD2. The germline V gene encodes CDR1 LGHNT and CDR2 FRNRAP. J gave up 6 bases and V 4 bases, and 5 bases lay outside the gene matches. The CDR3 consists of 16 residues.

This clone was detected once. The chain links TRBV6-1 to TRBJ1-2, with TRBD1 identical over 7 bases. This CDR3 contains 13 residues. Losses at the gene ends were 6 bases for V and 6 bases for J; bases not matched to a gene: 7. Germline V gene lookup returns CDR1 MNHNS and CDR2 SASEGT. The CDR3 is CASSQGQLNGYTF. For the CDR3, the DNA is TGTGCCAGCAGCCAGGGACAGCTTAATGGCTACACCTTC.

Here the CDR3 reads CASSLAAGETQYF. The DNA of the CDR3 is TGTGCCAGCAGCTTAGCTGCTGGGGAGACCCAGTACTTC. This rearrangement joins TRBV11-2 to TRBJ2-5; D gene ambiguous. The CDR3 consists of 13 residues. With 1 base removed from V and 5 bases from J, the gap between germline ends came to 8 bases. Germline V gene lookup returns CDR1 SGHAT and CDR2 FQNNGV. Full variable domain (rest looked up from reference TRBV11-2 and TRBJ2-5): EAGVAQSPRYKIIEKRQSVAFWCNPISGHATLYWYQQILGQGPKLLIQFQNNGVVDDSQLPKDRFSAERLKGVDSTLKIQPAKLEDSAVYLCASSLAAGETQYFGPGTRLLVL.

V usage is TRBV7-2 and J usage is TRBJ2-7; D gene ambiguous. CDR1 and CDR2 (germline): SGHTA, FQGNSA. CDR3 length equals 14 residues. Trimming took 4 bases from V and 0 from J, leaving 10 bases between them. CDR3 coding DNA: TGTGCCAGCAGCTACGAGAGCAGCTCCTACGAGCAGTACTTC. Amino acids: CASSYESSSYEQYF.

The CDR3 region is CASSVRQVLDTQYF. The DNA for the CDR3 is TGTGCCAGCAGTGTCCGACAGGTGTTAGATACGCAGTATTTT. The chain is built from TRBV2 and TRBJ2-3, with D possibly being TRBD1 (6 bases). Germline CDR1 SNHLY, CDR2 FYNNEI. The length of the CDR3 is 14 residues. V was pared by 4 bases and J by 5 bases, with 13 bases between.

J is TRBJ2-2 and V is TRBV18, with TRBD1 identical over 8 bases. In germline, CDR1 is KGHSH, CDR2 LQKENI. V trimming: 3 bases; J trimming: 1 base; junction bases outside the gene matches: 10. CDR3 length: 18 amino acids. The CDR3 sequence: CASSPKPSGQGNTGELFF. Written as DNA, the CDR3 is TGTGCCAGCTCACCCAAGCCTTCCGGACAGGGGAACACCGGGGAGCTGTTTTTT. Variable domain in full (rest from reference TRBV18 and TRBJ2-2): NAGVMQNPRHLVRRRGQEARLRCSPMKGHSHVYWYRQLPEEGLKFMVYLQKENIIDESGMPKERFSAEFPKEGPSILRIQQVVRGDSAAYFCASSPKPSGQGNTGELFFGEGSRLTVL.

The chain is built from TRBV5-8 and TRBJ1-5, with D unclear. Trimming removed 4 bases at V and 2 bases at J, with 19 bases between. Germline V gene sequence: CDR1 SGHTS, CDR2 YDEGEE. The CDR3 loop spans 17 amino acids. CDR3 bases: TGTGCCAGCAGCCGGGTCCCGTCAGGAGGCGGCAATCAGCCCCAGCATTTT. Amino acids: CASSRVPSGGGNQPQHF.

The CDR3 protein is CASSLAETHTGELFF. The CDR3 coding sequence is TGTGCCAGCAGCTTAGCGGAGACCCACACCGGGGAGCTGTTTTTT. V is TRBV11-1 and J is TRBJ2-2; D gene uncertain. The CDR3 is 15 residues long. CDR1 SGHAT and CDR2 FQDESV come from the germline V gene (reference sequence). V lost 0 bases, J lost 3 bases, and 8 bases lay in between.

This sequence joins TRBV15 and TRBJ2-1; TRBD2 aligns across 13 bases. CDR1 LNHNV and CDR2 YYDKDF come from the germline V gene (reference sequence). J gave up 1 base and V 0 bases, and 9 bases lay outside the gene matches. The CDR3 covers 20 residues. The CDR3 region is CATSRDWTSGGTPSYNEQFF. The DNA of the CDR3 is TGTGCCACCAGCAGAGATTGGACTAGCGGGGGCACACCGTCCTACAATGAGCAGTTCTTC.

This clone was detected once. The genes are TRBV6-4 and TRBJ1-2; D ambiguous. The CDR3 spans 14 residues. V was clipped by 2 bases and J by 8 bases, with 15 bases between them. CDR1 and CDR2 from the germline V gene are MRHNA and SNTAGT. CDR3 sequence: CASSDGGPGRGYTF. The DNA of the CDR3 is TGTGCCAGCAGTGACGGAGGGCCCGGGAGGGGCTACACCTTC.

V is TRBV19 and J is TRBJ2-3; D unresolved. The CDR3 has 15 amino acids. Trimming stripped 8 bases from V and 1 base from J, with 16 bases between. The germline CDR1 and CDR2 sequences are LNHDA and SQIVND (reference sequence). CDR3 region: CASSTLADRTDTQYF. CDR3 in DNA: TGTGCCAGTTCCACGTTGGCGGACCGCACAGATACGCAGTATTTT.